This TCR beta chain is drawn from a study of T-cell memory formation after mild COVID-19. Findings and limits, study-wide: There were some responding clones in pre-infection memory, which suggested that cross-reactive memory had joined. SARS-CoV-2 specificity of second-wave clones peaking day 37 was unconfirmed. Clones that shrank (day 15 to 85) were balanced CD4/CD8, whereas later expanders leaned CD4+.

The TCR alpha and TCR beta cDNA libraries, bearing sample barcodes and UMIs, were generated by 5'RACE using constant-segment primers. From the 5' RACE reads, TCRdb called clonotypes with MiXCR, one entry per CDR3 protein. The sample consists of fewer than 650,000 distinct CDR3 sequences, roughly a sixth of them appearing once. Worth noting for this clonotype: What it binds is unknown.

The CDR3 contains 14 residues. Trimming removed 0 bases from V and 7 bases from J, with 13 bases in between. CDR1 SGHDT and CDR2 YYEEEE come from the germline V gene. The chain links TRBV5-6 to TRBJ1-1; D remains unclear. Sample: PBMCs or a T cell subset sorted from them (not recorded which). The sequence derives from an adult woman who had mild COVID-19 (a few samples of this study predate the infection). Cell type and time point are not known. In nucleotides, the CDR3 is TGTGCCAGCAGCTTGGGTTCAGGATACCGTGAAGCTTTCTTT. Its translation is CASSLGSGYREAFF.